These 3 T cell receptor beta chains were all obtained from the same sample, sequenced in a study of blood T cell repertoires in COVID-19. Data came from immunoSEQ multiplex PCR; TCRdb stores just in-frame clones and leaves some out. The sample shows some 350,000 clones, 88% of them seen only once. The sequenced sample was PBMCs or T cells enriched from blood (not recorded which). The receptors were gathered from a man aged 25 to 40 who had recovered from COVID-19.

The chain carries TRBV24-1 and TRBJ2-1, with no clear D. Germline-derived CDR1 and CDR2 are KGHDR and SFDVKD. V shed 8 bases and J shed 4 bases, with 5 bases lying between them. CDR3 length: 11 amino acids. The CDR3 here is CATMSYNEQFF. CDR3 DNA sequence: TGTGCCACCATGAGTTACAATGAGCAGTTCTTC.

The V gene is TRBV6-6, the J gene TRBJ1-6; 7 bases agree with TRBD1. The V segment lost 6 bases and the J segment 5 bases; nucleotides outside the gene matches: 4. This CDR3 is built from 14 residues. Germline V gene lookup returns CDR1 MNHNY and CDR2 SVGAGI (reference sequence). This CDR3 reads CASSRDRDNSPLHF. In nucleotides, the CDR3 is TGTGCCAGCAGCCGTGACAGGGATAATTCACCCCTCCACTTT.

This clone was found once. The J gene is TRBJ1-2, the V gene TRBV5-5, with D unclear. V was cut by 3 bases and J by 7 bases, with 19 bases left in between. In germline, CDR1 is SGHKS, CDR2 YYEKEE (reference sequence). The CDR3 runs to 15 residues. As DNA, the CDR3 is TGTGCCAGCAGCTCTCTCCTAACTCCCGTCGGTGGCTACACCTTC. Amino acid sequence: CASSSLLTPVGGYTF.